The 12 T cell receptor beta chains presented below share a single source sample, sequenced in a study of T cell responses to AZD1222 COVID-19 vaccine. Using immunoSEQ multiplex PCR, the repertoire was profiled, and TCRdb retains in-frame clones only, with some absent. The table shows fewer than 200,000 clones, with around 94% occurring only once. The material was peripheral blood, obtained on day 0 of AZD1222 vaccination. Receptors were obtained from an adult in good health.

The chain combines TRBV19 with TRBJ1-4; a weak D match, TRBD1 (6 bases). The CDR3 length is 14 residues. V dropped 5 bases and J dropped 8 bases, with 15 bases sitting between them. CDR1 and CDR2 from the germline V gene are LNHDA and SQIVND (reference sequence). The CDR3 DNA sequence: TGTGCCAGTAGTGGGTGGGGGCGTCGAGAAAAACTGTTTTTT. This encodes CASSGWGRREKLFF.

Only one count was recorded for this clone. CDR3 residues: CASSFLGQGVTGELFF. In DNA form, the CDR3 reads TGTGCCAGCAGCTTTCTAGGACAGGGTGTAACCGGGGAGCTGTTTTTT. This chain uses TRBV5-4 with TRBJ2-2; the match to TRBD1 covers 8 bases. The V gene's germline CDR1 is SGHNT and CDR2 YYREEE (reference sequence). The V segment lost 2 bases and the J segment 5 bases; nucleotides outside the gene matches: 8. This CDR3 is 16 amino acids long.

V usage is TRBV7-2 and J usage is TRBJ1-4, with 7 bases lining up with TRBD1. After removal of 5 bases from V and 4 bases from J, the junction contained 4 bases not matched to a gene. The CDR3 extends over 14 amino acids. Germline CDR1 SGHTA, CDR2 FQGNSA. The CDR3 nucleotides read TGTGCCAGCAGCCCGGACAGGATTAATGAAAAACTGTTTTTT. It yields the protein CASSPDRINEKLFF. The entire variable domain, with the rest obtained from reference TRBV7-2 and TRBJ1-4, is as follows: GAGVSQSPSNKVTEKGKDVELRCDPISGHTALYWYRQSLGQGLEFLIYFQGNSAPDKSGLPSDRFSAERTGGSVSTLTIQRTQQEDSAVYLCASSPDRINEKLFFGSGTQLSVL.

The gene calls are TRBV27 and TRBJ2-7, with D possibly TRBD2 on 5 matching bases. There are 15 residues in the CDR3. Germline CDR1 reads MNHEY; CDR2 reads SMNVEV (reference sequence). V lost 5 bases to trimming and J lost 2 bases, with 16 bases between them. CDR3 sequence: CASSPGITVTYEQYF. In nucleotides, the CDR3 is TGTGCCAGCAGTCCGGGAATAACAGTAACCTACGAGCAGTACTTC.

Here the CDR3 reads CASSARQGAGTDTQYF. CDR3 DNA: TGTGCCAGCAGCGCGCGACAGGGGGCCGGCACAGATACGCAGTATTTT. This chain uses TRBV9 with TRBJ2-3; 10 bases line up with TRBD1. The CDR3 runs to 16 residues. V was pared by 3 bases and J by 1 base, with 5 bases of the junction left unmatched. The germline V gene has CDR1 SGDLS and CDR2 YYNGEE.

The chain is built from TRBV6-5 and TRBJ2-1; the D gene is possibly TRBD2 (6 bases). V was clipped by 4 bases and J by 0 bases, with 13 bases between them. The CDR3 sequence is 16 residues long. Germline-derived CDR1 and CDR2 are MNHEY and SVGAGI. The CDR3 loop is CASSSRGLYSYNEQFF. CDR3 sequence (DNA): TGTGCCAGCAGTTCGAGGGGACTGTACTCCTACAATGAGCAGTTCTTC.

The chain is built from TRBV11-2 and TRBJ2-7; a possible D gene is TRBD1 (6 bases). Germline V lookup: CDR1 SGHAT, CDR2 FQNNGV. The V and J ends lost 4 bases and 2 bases respectively, with 15 bases between them. The CDR3 has 15 amino acids. CDR3 protein: CASSSTGSGAYEQYF. The CDR3 DNA reads TGTGCCAGCAGCTCGACAGGATCCGGGGCCTACGAGCAGTACTTC.

This clone was counted once. The chain carries TRBV2 and TRBJ1-6; possibly TRBD1 for D (6 bases). V lost 9 bases to trimming and J lost 8 bases, with 17 bases between them. This CDR3 comprises 14 residues. The germline gives CDR1 SNHLY, CDR2 FYNNEI. The CDR3: CARGGGFGDSPLHF. The CDR3 nucleotides read TGTGCCAGAGGGGGGGGGTTTGGAGATTCACCCCTCCACTTT.

The chain joins TRBV5-5 to TRBJ2-7; TRBD1 or TRBD2 may be the D gene (5 bases each). The germline V gene has CDR1 SGHKS and CDR2 YYEKEE (reference sequence). The CDR3 contains 15 residues. The germline V and J ends were trimmed by 0 bases and 0 bases, with 10 bases remaining between them. CDR3 residues: CASSLEGTSSYEQYF. CDR3 DNA sequence: TGTGCCAGCAGCTTGGAGGGGACCAGCTCCTACGAGCAGTACTTC.

This clone was found once. The chain couples TRBV19 to TRBJ2-7, with D hard to call. Germline assignment: CDR1 LNHDA and CDR2 SQIVND (reference sequence). V shed 3 bases and J shed 4 bases, with 13 bases lying between them. The CDR3 runs 14 residues. The CDR3 region is CASSMGSVEYEQYF. Here the CDR3 DNA reads TGTGCCAGTAGTATGGGCTCTGTGGAGTACGAGCAGTACTTC.

This clone was seen only once. The V gene is TRBV27, the J gene TRBJ1-6; D is possibly TRBD1 (6 bases). The CDR3 is made up of 15 amino acids. V lost 5 bases and J lost 7, with 15 bases in between. The germline CDR1 and CDR2 sequences are MNHEY and SMNVEV (reference sequence). CDR3 sequence: CASSPFDRLNSPLHF. The CDR3 DNA reads TGTGCCAGCAGTCCGTTCGACAGGTTAAATTCACCCCTCCACTTT.

The chain is built from TRBV10-2 and TRBJ1-2; the D is unclear. V was trimmed by 2 bases and J by 6 bases, leaving 7 bases between them. This CDR3 contains 12 residues. Germline V CDR1 and CDR2: WSHSY, SAAADI. For the CDR3, the DNA is TGCGCCAGCAGTGAGAGGCGAGATGGCTACACCTTC. This codes for CASSERRDGYTF.